Described below is a single TCR beta chain sequence and its context. Germline V gene data show CDR1 as SGHRS and CDR2 as YFSETQ. Trimming shortened V by 0 bases and J by 1 base, and 10 bases separated the two germline ends. The CDR3 loop spans 15 amino acids. Clones were read by immunoSEQ multiplex PCR, and TCRdb kept only the in-frame ones, dropping some. The profile shows some 300,000 clones, approximately 90% of them singletons. This entry is derived from a study of blood T cell repertoires in COVID-19. Whole-study context: PBMCs, B-cell-depleted T cells, or T cells provided the cDNA or gDNA that made up the material.

The chain recombines TRBV5-1 with TRBJ1-2, with D possibly matching TRBD1 (6 bases). Material for sequencing was peripheral blood. This clonotype was obtained from a woman in her forties or fifties with COVID-19, enrolled during active disease. The CDR3 region has the DNA TGCGCCAGCAGCTTGGGTCAGGGGAGTAACTATGGCTACACCTTC. It codes for CASSLGQGSNYGYTF.